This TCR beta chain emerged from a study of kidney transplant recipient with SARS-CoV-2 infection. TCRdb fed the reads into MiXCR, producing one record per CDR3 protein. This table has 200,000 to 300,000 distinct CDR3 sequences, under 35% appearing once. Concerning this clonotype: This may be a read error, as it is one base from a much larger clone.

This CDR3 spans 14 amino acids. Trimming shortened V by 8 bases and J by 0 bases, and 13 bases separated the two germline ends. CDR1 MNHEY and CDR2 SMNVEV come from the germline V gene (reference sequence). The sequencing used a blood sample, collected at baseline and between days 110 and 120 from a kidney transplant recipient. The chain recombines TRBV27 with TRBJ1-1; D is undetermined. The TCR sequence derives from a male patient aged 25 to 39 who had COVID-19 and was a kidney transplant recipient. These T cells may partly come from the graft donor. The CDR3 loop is CASGSTALNTEAFF. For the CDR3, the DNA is TGTGCCAGCGGATCCACGGCTTTGAACACTGAAGCTTTCTTT.